This TCR beta chain stems from a study of identifying expanded T cells in peripheral blood. General observations from the study: Clone count variance between approximately two-week samples rose with total template count.

About this clone: The antigen is undetermined.

No infections or other immune events were documented during collection. V was pared by 4 bases and J by 7 bases, with 16 bases between. The CDR3 consists of 14 residues. The germline CDR1 and CDR2 sequences are SNHLY and FYNNEI. Assay: immunoSEQ multiplex PCR; the TCRdb copy retains only in-frame clones and omits some. Here the sample spans approximately 120,000 clones, 88% being singletons. The chain combines TRBV2 with TRBJ1-2; D possibly corresponds to TRBD1 (6 bases). This clonotype originated in a person between 18 and 70 years old in good health. Sequencing used blood. CDR3 sequence reads: CASSVWGAEIGYTF. The CDR3 DNA reads TGTGCCAGCAGTGTGTGGGGGGCAGAGATTGGCTACACCTTC.